Presented here are 24 T cell receptor beta chains from one specimen sequenced in a study of radiotherapy plus CTLA-4 blockade in lung cancer. Clones were read by immunoSEQ multiplex PCR, and TCRdb kept only the in-frame ones, dropping some. The table lists about 51,000 clones, roughly 77% of them singletons. The sequencing here drew on peripheral blood, taken from a patient treated with radiotherapy plus ipilimumab. The receptors were gathered from a human donor with non-small cell lung cancer who had a complete response to radiotherapy plus ipilimumab.

The chain is built from TRBV2 and TRBJ1-2, with 9 nucleotides matching TRBD1. CDR3 length equals 17 residues. Germline trimming cut 5 bases from V and 2 bases from J; bases unmatched to any gene: 12. Germline values: CDR1 SNHLY, CDR2 FYNNEI. The CDR3 DNA sequence: TGTGCCAGCAGTACCGGGACAGGGAAAATGAAAAACTATGGCTACACCTTC. Translated: CASSTGTGKMKNYGYTF.

Concerning this clone: This CDR3 is also generated by other DNA sequences in the sample. J is TRBJ2-1 and V is TRBV5-1; D may be TRBD1 (6 bases). CDR3 size: 15 residues. V was shortened by 0 bases and J by 6 bases, with 13 bases between the two germline ends. Germline V gives CDR1 SGHRS, CDR2 YFSETQ. Here the CDR3 reads CASSLETGVGNEQFF. The CDR3 region has the DNA TGCGCCAGCAGCTTGGAGACAGGCGTTGGCAATGAGCAGTTCTTC.

This chain uses TRBV27 with TRBJ1-1; 7 nucleotides agree with TRBD1. This CDR3 has 14 amino acids. J lost 4 bases, V lost 3 bases, and 5 bases had no gene match. Germline V CDR1 and CDR2: MNHEY, SMNVEV (reference sequence). The CDR3 nucleotides read TGTGCCAGCAGTTTCAACAGGGGAGGCACTGAAGCTTTCTTT. Translated: CASSFNRGGTEAFF.

V usage is TRBV18 and J usage is TRBJ2-2, with 8 bases matching TRBD1. The trim removed 4 bases at V and 4 bases at J, leaving 5 bases unmatched. CDR3 size: 15 residues. The germline V gene has CDR1 KGHSH and CDR2 LQKENI. The CDR3 sequence: CASSLTGGRTGELFF. The CDR3 DNA reads TGTGCCAGCTCACTTACAGGGGGTCGCACCGGGGAGCTGTTTTTT.

Only a few counts were recorded for this clone. The V call is TRBV19, the J call TRBJ2-2, with a weak D call TRBD1 (5 bases). The CDR3 extends over 15 amino acids. V lost 3 bases to trimming and J lost 6 bases, with 14 bases between them. CDR1 and CDR2 (germline): LNHDA, SQIVND (reference sequence). CDR3 nucleotide sequence: TGTGCCAGTAGTATCGCTGGCAGGGTGGCCGGGGAGCTGTTTTTT. Its protein product is CASSIAGRVAGELFF.

The rearrangement joins TRBV7-9 to TRBJ1-4; D remains ambiguous. Germline V lookup: CDR1 SEHNR, CDR2 FQNEAQ (reference sequence). The CDR3 is 15 amino acids. Trimming left V 8 bases short and J 8 bases short, with 21 bases between. The CDR3 bases are TGTGCCAGCTCCCTCGGGGAACCCGAAGAGGAAAAACTGTTTTTT. It translates to CASSLGEPEEEKLFF.

About this clone: At one boundary the junction diverges from the germline segment, which might be a read error. V is TRBV28 and J is TRBJ1-6; no clear D gene. From germline, CDR1 is MDHEN and CDR2 SYDVKM. The CDR3 spans 15 residues. The CDR3 bases are TGTGCCAGCAGTCCCTCAGCAGGTCCCTATTCACCCCCCCACTTT. Its translation is CASSPSAGPYSPPHF.

About this clone: Other DNA variants within this sample encode the same CDR3. The rearrangement uses TRBV5-6 and TRBJ2-1; a possible D gene is TRBD1 (5 bases). Germline V gives CDR1 SGHDT, CDR2 YYEEEE. Trimming cost V 3 bases and J 4 bases, with 8 bases left between them. The CDR3 length is 13 residues. The CDR3 DNA reads TGTGCCAGCAGCTCTCAGGGATACAATGAGCAGTTCTTC. Translating it yields CASSSQGYNEQFF.

This chain uses TRBV19 with TRBJ1-2; 12 nucleotides match TRBD1. The trim removed 5 bases at V and 8 bases at J, leaving 9 bases unmatched. The length of the CDR3 is 15 residues. Germline CDR1 is LNHDA and CDR2 is SQIVND (reference sequence). CDR3 region: CASSARDRGRRGYTF. CDR3 nucleotides: TGTGCCAGTAGTGCGCGGGACAGGGGGCGGAGGGGCTACACCTTC.

This clone is deemed medium-sized. The chain is built from TRBV10-3 and TRBJ1-1; TRBD1 agrees at 9 bases. The length of the CDR3 is 16 residues. Germline V CDR1 and CDR2: ENHRY, SYGVKD. With 7 bases clipped from V and 5 bases from J, the junction kept 14 bases outside the gene matches. The CDR3, as DNA: TGTGCCATCATTGGTCAACAGGGGGCTCGGTGGACTGAAGCTTTCTTT. Protein: CAIIGQQGARWTEAFF.

J is TRBJ2-1 and V is TRBV30; 15 bases map to TRBD2. Per germline, CDR1 GTSNPN and CDR2 SVGIG (reference sequence). Trimming took 5 bases from V and 1 from J; bases not matched to a gene: 12. The CDR3 runs to 19 residues. CDR3 DNA: TGTGCCTGGGGAGGACTAGCGGGAGGGCGTCGGAGGTCCTACAATGAGCAGTTCTTC. Amino acid sequence: CAWGGLAGGRRRSYNEQFF.

The chain is built from TRBV5-1 and TRBJ1-3; TRBD1 agrees at 7 bases. The germline gives CDR1 SGHRS, CDR2 YFSETQ. This CDR3 spans 14 amino acids. Trimming removed 4 bases from V and 3 bases from J; junction bases left unmatched: 4. CDR3 coding DNA: TGCGCCAGCAGCGGAACAGGGGTTGGAAACACCATATATTTT. It specifies CASSGTGVGNTIYF. Drawing the rest from reference TRBV5-1 and TRBJ1-3, the complete variable domain is KAGVTQTPRYLIKTRGQQVTLSCSPISGHRSVSWYQQTPGQGLQFLFEYFSETQRNKGNFPGRFSGRQFSNSRSEMNVSTLELGDSALYLCASSGTGVGNTIYFGEGSWLTVV.

V is TRBV30 and J is TRBJ1-4, with 9 bases fitting TRBD1. Germline CDR1 and CDR2: GTSNPN and SVGIG (reference sequence). With 2 bases clipped from V and 3 bases from J, the junction kept 7 bases outside the gene matches. The CDR3 runs to 16 residues. DNA of the CDR3: TGTGCCTGGAGTAGTGGGACAGGGCCCCCTAATGAAAAACTGTTTTTT. Translating it yields CAWSSGTGPPNEKLFF. The variable domain in full, with the rest retrieved from reference TRBV30 and TRBJ1-4, is SQTIHQWPATLVQPVGSPLSLECTVEGTSNPNLYWYRQAAGRGLQLLFYSVGIGQISSEVPQNLSASRPQDRQFILSSKKLLLSDSGFYLCAWSSGTGPPNEKLFFGSGTQLSVL.

V and J are TRBV7-9 and TRBJ1-4; TRBD1 aligns across 9 bases. There are 16 residues in the CDR3. Germline trimming cut 5 bases from V and 0 bases from J; bases unmatched to any gene: 4. From germline, CDR1 is SEHNR and CDR2 FQNEAQ (reference sequence). CDR3 sequence (DNA): TGTGCCAGCAGCCGACAGGGGGGGACAACTAATGAAAAACTGTTTTTT. Translated, it gives CASSRQGGTTNEKLFF.

The chain uses TRBV19 and TRBJ1-2; perhaps TRBD1 as D (5 bases). From germline, CDR1 is LNHDA and CDR2 SQIVND (reference sequence). The length of the CDR3 is 16 residues. V shed 1 base and J shed 5 bases, with 17 bases lying between them. CDR3 in amino acids: CASSIGRDLQGYGYTF. The CDR3 DNA sequence: TGTGCCAGTAGTATAGGGAGGGACCTCCAGGGATATGGCTACACCTTC.

This clone was detected a few times. This rearrangement joins TRBV4-3 to TRBJ2-1; the match to TRBD2 covers 8 bases. Losses at the gene ends were 1 base for V and 5 bases for J; bases not matched to a gene: 4. Per the germline V gene, CDR1 is LGHNA and CDR2 is YSLEER. The CDR3 runs to 15 residues. The CDR3: CASSQVTGGNNEQFF. The DNA for the CDR3 is TGCGCCAGCAGCCAAGTAACGGGGGGGAACAATGAGCAGTTCTTC.

The chain recombines TRBV11-3 with TRBJ1-2; TRBD1 might be the D (5 bases). CDR1 SGHNT and CDR2 YENEEA come from the germline V gene. The CDR3 spans 15 residues. Between the trimmed V and J ends, which lost 1 base and 2 bases, there was a span of 11 bases. CDR3 protein: CASSLGVGGNYGYTF. The CDR3 DNA reads TGTGCCAGCAGCTTAGGCGTGGGGGGGAACTATGGCTACACCTTC.

Notes on this clone: An end of the junction differs from the germline gene, which may be a read error. The CDR3 spells CASRHRDREIPERYF. The CDR3 region has the DNA TGTGCCAGCAGACATCGGGACAGGGAGATACCGGAGCGGTACTTC. The chain carries TRBV2 and TRBJ2-7; 9 bases align to TRBD1. From germline, CDR1 is SNHLY and CDR2 FYNNEI. The CDR3 sequence is 15 residues long.

The gene calls are TRBV29-1 and TRBJ1-1; the D is unclear. CDR3 size: 15 residues. Germline V gene data show CDR1 as SQVTM and CDR2 as ANQGSEA. The V and J ends lost 2 bases and 1 base respectively, with 14 bases between them. The CDR3 nucleotides read TGCAGCGTTGAACTAGTGCGAGGCCCGAACACTGAAGCTTTCTTT. Translation gives CSVELVRGPNTEAFF.

The chain has TRBV4-3 and TRBJ2-1, with 14 nucleotides matching TRBD2. Germline V CDR1 and CDR2: LGHNA, YSLEER. Trimming took 1 base from V and 9 from J; bases not matched to a gene: 5. The CDR3 has 16 residues. The CDR3 bases are TGCGCCAGCAGCCAAGCTACGGGACTAGCGGGGGTTGAGCAGTTCTTC. Amino acids: CASSQATGLAGVEQFF.

The chain is built from TRBV7-2 and TRBJ2-3, with 12 bases matching TRBD2. V lost 5 bases, J lost 5 bases, and 2 bases stayed unmatched. CDR1 is SGHTA, CDR2 FQGNSA, per germline. The CDR3 runs to 14 residues. CDR3 nucleotide sequence: TGTGCCAGCAGCGAGGGACTAGCGGGAGATACGCAGTATTTT. It translates to CASSEGLAGDTQYF.

This clone occurred once. The rearrangement joins TRBV29-1 to TRBJ2-2, with D maybe TRBD2 (6 bases). Per germline, CDR1 SQVTM and CDR2 ANQGSEA. The CDR3 loop spans 15 amino acids. Deletions cut 8 bases from V and 0 bases from J, with 16 bases between. CDR3 in amino acids: CSSNGGDANTGELFF. The CDR3 DNA sequence: TGCAGCTCAAATGGAGGGGATGCGAACACCGGGGAGCTGTTTTTT.

The chain carries TRBV7-2 and TRBJ1-6; TRBD1 aligns across 7 bases. CDR1 is SGHTA and CDR2 is FQGNSA in the germline V gene. This CDR3 is 14 amino acids long. Trimming cost V 3 bases and J 6 bases; bases outside gene matches: 2. The CDR3 DNA is TGTGCCAGCAGCTTTGACAGGGTTAATTCACCCCTCCACTTT. Translated: CASSFDRVNSPLHF. The full variable domain, in which reference TRBV7-2 and TRBJ1-6 provide the parts outside the CDR3, is GAGVSQSPSNKVTEKGKDVELRCDPISGHTALYWYRQSLGQGLEFLIYFQGNSAPDKSGLPSDRFSAERTGGSVSTLTIQRTQQEDSAVYLCASSFDRVNSPLHFGNGTRLTVT.

The gene calls are TRBV11-3 and TRBJ2-3, with TRBD2 matching over 8 bases. Germline CDR1 and CDR2: SGHNT and YENEEA. V lost 4 bases and J lost 4; bases outside the gene matches: 13. The CDR3 extends over 17 amino acids. CDR3 protein: CASSSGLASPGADTQYF. DNA of the CDR3: TGTGCCAGCAGCTCAGGACTAGCTTCCCCTGGGGCAGATACGCAGTATTTT.